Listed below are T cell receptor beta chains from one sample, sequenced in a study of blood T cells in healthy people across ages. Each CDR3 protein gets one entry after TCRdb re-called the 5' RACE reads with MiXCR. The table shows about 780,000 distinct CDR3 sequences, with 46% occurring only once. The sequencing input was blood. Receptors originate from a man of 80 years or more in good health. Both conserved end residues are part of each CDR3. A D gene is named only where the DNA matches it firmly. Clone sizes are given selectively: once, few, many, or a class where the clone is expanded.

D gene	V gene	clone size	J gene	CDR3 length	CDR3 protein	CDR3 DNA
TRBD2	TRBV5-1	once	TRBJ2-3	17	CVSSSNLAGGGTDTQYF	TGCGTCAGCAGCTCCAACCTAGCGGGAGGAGGCACAGATACGCAGTATTTT
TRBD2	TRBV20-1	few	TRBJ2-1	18	CSAIPGTSGRLSYNEQFF	TGCAGTGCTATCCCCGGGACTAGCGGGAGGCTCTCCTACAATGAGCAGTTCTTC
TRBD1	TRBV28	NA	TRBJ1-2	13	CATPDRGLGGYTF	TGTGCCACCCCTGACAGGGGGTTAGGTGGCTACACCTTC
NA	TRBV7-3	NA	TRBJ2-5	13	CVSSLGSAETQYF	TGTGTCAGCAGCTTAGGATCTGCGGAGACCCAGTACTTC
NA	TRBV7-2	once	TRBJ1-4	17	CASSLVGLGQINEKLFF	TGTGCCAGCAGCTTAGTGGGGCTGGGGCAGATCAATGAAAAACTGTTTTTT
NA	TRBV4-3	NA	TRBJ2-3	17	CASSQLPTYISTDTQYF	TGCGCCAGCAGCCAACTCCCAACCTACATAAGCACAGATACGCAGTATTTT
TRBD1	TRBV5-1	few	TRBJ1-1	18	CASSASGTGGAGNTEAFF	TGCGCCAGCAGCGCGTCCGGGACAGGGGGCGCAGGGAACACTGAAGCTTTCTTT
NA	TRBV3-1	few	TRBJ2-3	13	CASSRQSTDTQYF	TGTGCCAGCAGCCGCCAAAGTACAGATACGCAGTATTTT
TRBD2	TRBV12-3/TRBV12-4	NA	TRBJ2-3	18	CVSSLAGVGGNGPDTQYF	TGTGTCAGCAGTTTAGCGGGAGTGGGGGGCAACGGCCCAGATACGCAGTATTTT
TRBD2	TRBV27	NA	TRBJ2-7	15	CASSPLAGPSCEQYF	TGTGCCAGCAGTCCCTTAGCGGGACCTTCCTGCGAGCAGTACTTC
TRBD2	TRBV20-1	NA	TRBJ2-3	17	CSARAFWTSGTVDTQYF	TGCAGTGCTAGGGCGTTCTGGACTAGCGGGACTGTAGATACGCAGTATTTT
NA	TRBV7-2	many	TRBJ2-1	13	CASRLGGYNEQFF	TGTGCCAGCCGGTTGGGCGGATACAATGAGCAGTTCTTC
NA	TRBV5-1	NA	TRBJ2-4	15	CASSLSRNAKNIQYF	TGCGCCAGCAGCTTGTCCCGTAACGCCAAAAACATTCAGTACTTC
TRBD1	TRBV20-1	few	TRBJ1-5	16	CSARDRYRGDAQPQHF	TGCAGTGCTAGAGATCGATACAGGGGGGACGCTCAGCCCCAGCATTTT
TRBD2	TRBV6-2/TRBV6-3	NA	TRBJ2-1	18	CASSYLRRAGGSYNEQFF	TGTGCCAGCAGTTACCTTCGACGAGCGGGAGGCTCCTACAATGAGCAGTTCTTC
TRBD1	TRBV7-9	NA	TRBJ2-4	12	CASSSPDRDQYF	TGTGCCAGCAGCTCCCCGGACAGGGATCAGTACTTC
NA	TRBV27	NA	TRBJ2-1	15	CASRLFGGGSNEQFF	TGTGCCAGCAGACTGTTTGGCGGGGGCTCCAATGAGCAGTTCTTC
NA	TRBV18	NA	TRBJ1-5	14	CASSPGQGHQPQHF	TGTGCCAGCTCACCTGGCCAGGGGCATCAGCCCCAGCATTTT
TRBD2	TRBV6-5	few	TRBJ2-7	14	CASSYSKRGGEQYF	TGTGCCAGCAGTTACTCGAAGCGGGGCGGCGAGCAGTACTTC
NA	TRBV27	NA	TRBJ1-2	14	CASNPQGFGYGYTF	TGTGCCAGCAATCCACAGGGTTTCGGCTATGGCTACACCTTC
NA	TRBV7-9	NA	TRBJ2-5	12	CASSLRMETQYF	TGTGCCAGCAGCTTACGTATGGAGACCCAGTACTTC
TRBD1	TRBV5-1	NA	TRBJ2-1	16	CASSSPDRVSYNEQFF	TGCGCCAGCAGCTCCCCGGACAGGGTGTCCTACAATGAGCAGTTCTTC
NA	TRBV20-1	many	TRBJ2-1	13	CSAPPSTYNEQFF	TGCAGTGCGCCCCCAAGTACCTACAATGAGCAGTTCTTC
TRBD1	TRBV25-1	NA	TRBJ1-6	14	CASSVGTANSPLHF	TGTGCCAGCAGTGTCGGGACAGCAAATTCACCCCTCCACTTT
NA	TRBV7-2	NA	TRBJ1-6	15	CASSLVKGENSPLHF	TGTGCCAGCAGCTTAGTCAAGGGCGAGAATTCACCCCTCCACTTT
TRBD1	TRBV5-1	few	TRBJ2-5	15	CASSLARQGQETQYF	TGCGCCAGCAGCTTGGCTCGACAGGGCCAAGAGACCCAGTACTTC
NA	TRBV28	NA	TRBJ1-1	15	CASSIEGPRVTVAFF	TGTGCCAGCAGTATCGAGGGCCCACGGGTCACTGTAGCTTTCTTT
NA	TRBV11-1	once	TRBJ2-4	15	CASSLGRNYKNIQYF	TGTGCCAGCAGCTTAGGACGGAATTACAAAAACATTCAGTACTTC
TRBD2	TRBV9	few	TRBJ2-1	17	CASSVGGLAGVQNEQFF	TGTGCCAGCAGCGTTGGAGGACTAGCGGGAGTTCAGAATGAGCAGTTCTTC
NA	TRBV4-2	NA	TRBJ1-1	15	CASSQEVPMNTEAFF	TGTGCCAGCAGCCAAGAGGTCCCCATGAACACTGAAGCTTTCTTT